This TCR beta chain is from a study of CD8 T cells in Susac syndrome. Trimming cost V 3 bases and J 5 bases; bases outside gene matches: 8. The V gene's germline CDR1 is LGHDT and CDR2 YNNKEL (reference sequence). CDR3 length equals 15 residues. RNA, at 0.5 to 1 ug, was reverse transcribed with random hexamers. TCRdb reprocessed the immunoSEQ multiplex PCR reads with MiXCR, giving one entry per CDR3 protein. The sample records 120,000 or so distinct CDR3 sequences, roughly 93% being singletons. This receptor was identified in a human donor with multiple sclerosis. The specimen was CD4+ T cells from PBMCs. This chain connects TRBV3-1 to TRBJ1-1; TRBD1 matches at 8 bases. CDR3 region: CASSHETGASTEAFF. CDR3 nucleotide sequence: TGTGCCAGCAGCCATGAGACAGGGGCAAGTACTGAAGCTTTCTTT.